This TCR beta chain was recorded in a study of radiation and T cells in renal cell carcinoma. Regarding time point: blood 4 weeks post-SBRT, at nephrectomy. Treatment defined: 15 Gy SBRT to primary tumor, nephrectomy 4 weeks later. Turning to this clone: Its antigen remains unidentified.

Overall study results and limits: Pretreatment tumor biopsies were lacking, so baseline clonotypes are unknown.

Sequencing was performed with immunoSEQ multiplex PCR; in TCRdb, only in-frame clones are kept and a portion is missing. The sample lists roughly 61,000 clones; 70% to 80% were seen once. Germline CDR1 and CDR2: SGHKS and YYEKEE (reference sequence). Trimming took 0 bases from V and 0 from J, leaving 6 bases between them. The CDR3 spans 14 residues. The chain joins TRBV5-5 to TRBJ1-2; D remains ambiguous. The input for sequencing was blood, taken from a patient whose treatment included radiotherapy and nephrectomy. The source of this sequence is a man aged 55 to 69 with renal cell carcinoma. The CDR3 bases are TGTGCCAGCAGCTTGGAACGGACTAACTATGGCTACACCTTC. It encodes CASSLERTNYGYTF.